This T cell receptor beta chain was sequenced during a study of blood T cell repertoires in COVID-19. For the study at large: Acute-phase and convalescent COVID-19 samples originated in the United States, Italy and Spain.

This table comes from immunoSEQ multiplex PCR, and its TCRdb copy is limited to in-frame clones, with some not included. The repertoire consists of about 52,000 clones, with 81% occurring once and the leading ten covering around a quarter. V was pared by 6 bases and J by 7 bases, with 7 bases of the junction left unmatched. The CDR3 runs 14 residues. Germline values: CDR1 LGHDT, CDR2 YNNKEL (reference sequence). Enrollment of patients from Seattle took place during active infection, with longitudinal follow-up. The receptor was isolated from an elderly woman with COVID-19, enrolled during active disease. The sample was peripheral blood. The V and J genes are TRBV3-1 (or the pseudogene TRBV3-2) and TRBJ1-4; 8 nucleotides line up with TRBD1. CDR3 loop: CASSLQGVGEKLFF. The CDR3 DNA reads as TGTGCCAGCAGTCTACAGGGGGTGGGTGAAAAACTGTTTTTT.